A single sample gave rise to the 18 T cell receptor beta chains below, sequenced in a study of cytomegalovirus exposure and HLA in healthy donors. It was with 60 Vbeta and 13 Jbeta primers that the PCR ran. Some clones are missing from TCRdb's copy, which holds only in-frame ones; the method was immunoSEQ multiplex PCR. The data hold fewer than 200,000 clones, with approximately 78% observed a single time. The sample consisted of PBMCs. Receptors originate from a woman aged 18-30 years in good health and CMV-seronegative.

The CDR3 sequence: CASSQDPRNIQYF. Written as DNA, the CDR3 is TGCGCCAGCAGCCAAGACCCCCGAAACATTCAGTACTTC. The chain joins TRBV4-1 to TRBJ2-4; D gene ambiguous. V shed 0 bases and J shed 6 bases, with 6 bases lying between them. This CDR3 contains 13 residues. Germline values: CDR1 MGHRA, CDR2 YSYEKL.

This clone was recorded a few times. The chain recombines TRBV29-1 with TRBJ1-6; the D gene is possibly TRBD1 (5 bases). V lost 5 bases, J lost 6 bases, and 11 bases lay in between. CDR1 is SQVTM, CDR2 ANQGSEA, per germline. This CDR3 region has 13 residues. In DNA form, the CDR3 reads TGCAGCGTTCAGGGTAGCCTTAATTCACCCCTCCACTTT. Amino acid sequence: CSVQGSLNSPLHF.

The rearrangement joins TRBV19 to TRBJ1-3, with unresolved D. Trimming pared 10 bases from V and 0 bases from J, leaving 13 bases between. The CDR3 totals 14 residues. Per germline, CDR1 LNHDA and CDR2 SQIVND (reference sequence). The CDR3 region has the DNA TGTGCCACCAGATATGTGTCCTCTGGAAACACCATATATTTT. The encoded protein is CATRYVSSGNTIYF.

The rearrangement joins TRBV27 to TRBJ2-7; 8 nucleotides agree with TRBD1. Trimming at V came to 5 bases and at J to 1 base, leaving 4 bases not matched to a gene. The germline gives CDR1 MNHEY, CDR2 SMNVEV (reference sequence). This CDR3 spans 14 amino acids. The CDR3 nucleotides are TGTGCCAGCAGTCTCCGGACAGGGTCCTACGAGCAGTACTTC. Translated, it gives CASSLRTGSYEQYF.

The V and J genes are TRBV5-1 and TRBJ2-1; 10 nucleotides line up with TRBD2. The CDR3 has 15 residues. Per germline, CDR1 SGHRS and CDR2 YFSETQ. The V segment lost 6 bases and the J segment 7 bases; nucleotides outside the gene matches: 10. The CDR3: CASTPLAGVVNEQFF. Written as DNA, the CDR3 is TGCGCCAGCACCCCTCTAGCGGGAGTGGTGAATGAGCAGTTCTTC.

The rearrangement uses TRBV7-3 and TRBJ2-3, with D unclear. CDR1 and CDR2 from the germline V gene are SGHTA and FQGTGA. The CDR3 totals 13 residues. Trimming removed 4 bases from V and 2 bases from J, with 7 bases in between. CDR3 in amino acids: CASSSRDTDTQYF. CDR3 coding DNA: TGTGCCAGCAGCTCACGCGACACAGATACGCAGTATTTT.

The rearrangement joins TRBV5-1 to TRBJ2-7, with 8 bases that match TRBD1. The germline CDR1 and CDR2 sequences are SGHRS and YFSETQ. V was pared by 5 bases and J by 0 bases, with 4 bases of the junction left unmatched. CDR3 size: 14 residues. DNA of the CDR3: TGCGCCAGCAGGACAGGGGCCGACTCCTACGAGCAGTACTTC. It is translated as CASRTGADSYEQYF.

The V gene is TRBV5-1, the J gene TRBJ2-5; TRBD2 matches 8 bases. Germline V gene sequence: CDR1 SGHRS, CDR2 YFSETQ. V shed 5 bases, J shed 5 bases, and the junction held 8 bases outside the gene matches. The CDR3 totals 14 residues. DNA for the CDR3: TGCGCCAGCAGAAGCGGGGGCCGGGGGGAGACCCAGTACTTC. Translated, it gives CASRSGGRGETQYF.

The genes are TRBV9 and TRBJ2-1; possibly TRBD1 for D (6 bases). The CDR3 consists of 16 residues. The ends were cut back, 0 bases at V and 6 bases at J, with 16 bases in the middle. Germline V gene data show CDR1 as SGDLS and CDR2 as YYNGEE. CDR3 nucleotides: TGTGCCAGCAGCGTAGCCGCGATTACAGGGATCAATGAGCAGTTCTTC. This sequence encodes CASSVAAITGINEQFF.

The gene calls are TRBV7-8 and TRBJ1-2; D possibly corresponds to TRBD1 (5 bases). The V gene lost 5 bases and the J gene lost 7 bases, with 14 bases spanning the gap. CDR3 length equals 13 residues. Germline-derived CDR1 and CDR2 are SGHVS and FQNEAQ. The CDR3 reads CASSPARGPGYTF. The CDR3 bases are TGTGCCAGCAGCCCCGCAAGGGGCCCTGGCTACACCTTC.

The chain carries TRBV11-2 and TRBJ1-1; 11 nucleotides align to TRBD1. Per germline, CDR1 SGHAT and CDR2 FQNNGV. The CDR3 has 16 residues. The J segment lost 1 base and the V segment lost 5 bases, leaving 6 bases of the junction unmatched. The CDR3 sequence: CASSPRDRGTNTEAFF. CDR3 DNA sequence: TGTGCCAGCAGCCCTCGGGACAGGGGGACGAACACTGAAGCTTTCTTT.

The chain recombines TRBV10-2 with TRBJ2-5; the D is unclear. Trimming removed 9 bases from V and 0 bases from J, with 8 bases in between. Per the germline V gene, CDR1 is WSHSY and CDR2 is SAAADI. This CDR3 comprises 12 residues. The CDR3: CASSSYQETQYF. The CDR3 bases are TGCGCCAGTTCGAGCTACCAAGAGACCCAGTACTTC.

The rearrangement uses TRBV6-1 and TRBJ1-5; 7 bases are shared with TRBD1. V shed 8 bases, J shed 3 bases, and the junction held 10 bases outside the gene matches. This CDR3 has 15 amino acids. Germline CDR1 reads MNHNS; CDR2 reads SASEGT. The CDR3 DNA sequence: TGTGCCAGCGCCCGGGACAGTGGAACCAATCAGCCCCAGCATTTT. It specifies CASARDSGTNQPQHF.

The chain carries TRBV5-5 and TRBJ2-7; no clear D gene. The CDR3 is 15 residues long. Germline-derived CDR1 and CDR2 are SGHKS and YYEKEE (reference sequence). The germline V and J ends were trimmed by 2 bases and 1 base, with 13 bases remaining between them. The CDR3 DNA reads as TGTGCCAGCAGCTTTCGACGGCAGGCTTCCTACGAGCAGTACTTC. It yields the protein CASSFRRQASYEQYF.

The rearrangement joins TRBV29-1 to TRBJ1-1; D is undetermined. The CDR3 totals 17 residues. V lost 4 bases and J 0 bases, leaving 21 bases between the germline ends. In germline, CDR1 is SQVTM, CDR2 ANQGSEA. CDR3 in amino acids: CSVGRPARPPMNTEAFF. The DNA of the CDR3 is TGCAGCGTTGGTCGGCCAGCTAGACCGCCGATGAACACTGAAGCTTTCTTT.

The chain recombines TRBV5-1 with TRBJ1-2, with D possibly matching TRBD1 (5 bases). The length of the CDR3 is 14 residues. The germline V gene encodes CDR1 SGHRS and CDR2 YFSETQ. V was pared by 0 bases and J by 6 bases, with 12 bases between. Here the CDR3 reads CASSLDSRTNGYTF. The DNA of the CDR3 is TGCGCCAGCAGCTTGGATAGTCGGACAAATGGCTACACCTTC.

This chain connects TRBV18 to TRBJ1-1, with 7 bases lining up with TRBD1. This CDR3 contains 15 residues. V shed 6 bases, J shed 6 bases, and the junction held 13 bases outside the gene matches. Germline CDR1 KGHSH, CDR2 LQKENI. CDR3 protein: CASSRMGQSASEAFF. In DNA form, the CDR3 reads TGTGCCAGCTCCCGGATGGGACAGAGCGCATCTGAAGCTTTCTTT.

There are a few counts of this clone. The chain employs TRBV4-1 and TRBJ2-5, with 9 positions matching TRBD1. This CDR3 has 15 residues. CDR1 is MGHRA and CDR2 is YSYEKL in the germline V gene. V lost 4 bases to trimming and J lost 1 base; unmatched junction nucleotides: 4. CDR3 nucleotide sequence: TGCGCCAGCAGCCCAAGGGGACAGGGCCAAGAGACCCAGTACTTC. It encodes CASSPRGQGQETQYF.